This T cell receptor (beta chain) was sequenced in a study of blood T cells in healthy people across ages. PCR was performed a second time for about 7 to 12 cycles using a sample-barcoded 5' primer and a J-beta primer mix. One entry per CDR3 protein, called by TCRdb with MiXCR from the 5' RACE reads. Of some 560,000 distinct CDR3 sequences in the sample, around 27% were seen once. CDR3 size: 17 residues. The V gene's germline CDR1 is ENHRY and CDR2 SYGVKD. As concerns this clonotype: Germline and junction disagree at one end, which may indicate a read error.

These data were likewise used in another study, on T cells of mothers and their children.

This chain uses TRBV10-3 with TRBJ2-1; TRBD2 agrees at 12 bases. Source material: blood. This sequence originates from a boy aged 2-15 years in good health. This CDR3 reads CAISDPPGTSGYNERFF. In DNA form, the CDR3 reads TGTGCCATCAGTGACCCCCCCGGGACTAGCGGGTACAATGAGCGGTTCTTC.